The clone carrying this T cell receptor (beta chain) showed up many times. The data derive from a study of regulatory T cells in long-lasting Graves disease. Building the TCR beta libraries relied on iRepertoire HTBI primers, and CDR3 regions underwent Arm-PCR. Via MiXCR, TCRdb re-called the multiplex PCR reads, giving one row per CDR3 protein. The sample gives hundreds of thousands of distinct CDR3 sequences, approximately 15% of which show up once; over 7% is in the top ten. The sample's time point: newly diagnosed GD, antithyroid drugs for less than 3 months. The authors made the TCR library using RNA they extracted from PBMCs. Another study also made use of these data, one on T cells in Graves' hyperthyroidism and ophthalmopathy. That paper notes: First-round RT-PCR of the TCR CDR3 relied on the HTBI primer set.

Sequenced here: peripheral blood mononuclear cells (PBMCs), sampled at new diagnosis, from a patient treated with antithyroid drugs. The receptor's source is a middle-aged woman with Graves disease.

Here the CDR3 reads CASSSSVISGYPYEQYF. In nucleotides, the CDR3 is TGTGCCAGCAGTTCCTCCGTCATAAGCGGGTATCCCTACGAGCAGTACTTC. The chain couples TRBV27 to TRBJ2-7, with a tentative D call TRBD2 (6 bases). V dropped 4 bases and J dropped 2 bases, with 21 bases sitting between them. Germline V lookup: CDR1 MNHEY, CDR2 SMNVEV (reference sequence). The CDR3 runs 17 residues.